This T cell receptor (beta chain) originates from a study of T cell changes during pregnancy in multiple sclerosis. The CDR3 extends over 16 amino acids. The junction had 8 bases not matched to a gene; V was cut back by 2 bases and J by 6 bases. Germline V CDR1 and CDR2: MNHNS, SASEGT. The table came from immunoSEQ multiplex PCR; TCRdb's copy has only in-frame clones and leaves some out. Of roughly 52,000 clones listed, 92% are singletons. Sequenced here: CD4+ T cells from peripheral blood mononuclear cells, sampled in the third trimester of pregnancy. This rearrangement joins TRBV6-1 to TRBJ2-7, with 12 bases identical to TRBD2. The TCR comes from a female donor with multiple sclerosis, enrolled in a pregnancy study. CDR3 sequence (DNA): TGTGCCAGCAGTGAAATCGGGGGACTAGCGGGTGGCGAGCAGTACTTC. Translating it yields CASSEIGGLAGGEQYF.